This T cell receptor beta chain is drawn from a study of cytomegalovirus exposure and HLA in healthy donors. V was shortened by 5 bases and J by 7 bases, with 17 bases between the two germline ends. Germline CDR1 SGHVS, CDR2 FNYEAQ. This CDR3 contains 15 residues. This PCR relied on a set of 60 Vbeta primers and 13 Jbeta primers. Generated by immunoSEQ multiplex PCR, the TCRdb table keeps only in-frame clones and is missing some. This table holds about 130,000 clones, approximately 80% found once. Sequencing was performed on PBMCs. V is TRBV7-6 and J is TRBJ2-2; weak D call: TRBD2 (6 bases). The sequence came from a boy between 2 and 10 years old in good health and CMV-seronegative. CDR3 amino acids: CASSVETPEGGELFF. In DNA form, the CDR3 reads TGTGCCAGCAGCGTGGAGACACCGGAGGGCGGGGAGCTGTTTTTT.